This is a list of T cell receptor beta chains from one sample in a study of blood T cell repertoires in COVID-19. Method: immunoSEQ multiplex PCR; TCRdb's copy keeps in-frame clones and lacks some. The table has 260,000 or so clones, 82% seen once. The sample consisted of peripheral blood. The receptors here all came from a woman in her seventies with acute or convalescent COVID-19. The CDR3 runs from the conserved cysteine through the conserved F or W. A D gene is named only where the DNA matches it firmly. Some rows have no size entry. The others give once, few or many, or a class for an expanded clone.

TRBD2	TRBV5-1	TRBJ2-1	-	TGCGCCAGCAGCTCGGTAATAGCGGGGGGTAGAAATGAGCAGTTCTTC	CASSSVIAGGRNEQFF
-	TRBV7-2	TRBJ1-6	-	TGTGCCACCTCGACCAAACGAGAGGCACCCCTCCACTTT	CATSTKREAPLHF
-	TRBV10-1	TRBJ1-6	-	TGCGCCAGCAGTTTCATCCGGGATTCACCCCTCCACTTT	CASSFIRDSPLHF
TRBD1	TRBV30	TRBJ1-5	-	TGTGCCTGGAGTGTGGACAGGGGAAATCAGCCCCAGCATTTT	CAWSVDRGNQPQHF
TRBD1	TRBV2	TRBJ1-1	-	TGTGCCAGCACTCCTTGGACAGGGAACACTGAAGCTTTCTTT	CASTPWTGNTEAFF
-	TRBV4-2	TRBJ1-2	-	TGTGCCAGCAGCCAAGGCCGACAGGCCTCTAACTATGGCTACACCTTC	CASSQGRQASNYGYTF
-	TRBV7-2	TRBJ2-7	-	TGTGCCAGCAGCTTAGGCGCGGGGAGCAGGTACGAGCAGTACTTC	CASSLGAGSRYEQYF
TRBD1	TRBV2	TRBJ1-2	-	TGTGCCAGCAGCGGACAGGGATTAACTAACTATGGCTACACCTTC	CASSGQGLTNYGYTF
TRBD1	TRBV6-4	TRBJ1-6	once	TGTGCCAGCAGGGTTGGACAGGTCTCCTCCCCATGGCCCAATTCACCCCTCCACTTT	CASRVGQVSSPWPNSPLHF
TRBD1	TRBV29-1	TRBJ1-1	few	TGCAGCGGATCGGGACAGTTGAACACTGAAGCTTTCTTT	CSGSGQLNTEAFF
-	TRBV6-2/TRBV6-3	TRBJ2-1	-	TGTGCCAGCAGTTACGAGAGGGCGGGGGCGAATGAGCAGTTCTTC	CASSYERAGANEQFF
-	TRBV7-2	TRBJ1-2	-	TGTGCCAGCAGCTCTCGCAGGGATGGCTACACCTTC	CASSSRRDGYTF
-	TRBV27	TRBJ1-3	once	TGTGCCAGCAGTTTGATAGGACAGACTGGAAACACCATATATTTT	CASSLIGQTGNTIYF
TRBD1	TRBV6-2/TRBV6-3	TRBJ2-5	-	TGTGCCAGCAGTGCACGGGACAGGGGGGCAGAGACCCAGTACTTC	CASSARDRGAETQYF
TRBD1	TRBV4-2	TRBJ2-7	-	TGTGCCAGCAGCCAAGACGGGACAGGGTTTATCTACGAGCAGTACTTC	CASSQDGTGFIYEQYF
-	TRBV3-1/TRBV3-2	TRBJ1-6	-	TGTGCCAGCAGCCAAGTTTTAACCAGGGGATCTAATTCACCCCTCCACTTT	CASSQVLTRGSNSPLHF
-	TRBV7-2	TRBJ1-1	-	TGTGCCAGCAGCCCTGGGGGGGGTGCAGAAGCTTTCTTT	CASSPGGGAEAFF
TRBD1	TRBV7-8	TRBJ1-2	-	TGTGCCAGCAGCTTATTCGGGACAGGATATGGCTACACCTTC	CASSLFGTGYGYTF
TRBD1	TRBV7-9	TRBJ1-5	-	TGTGCCAGCAGCTTAGTACAGGGGTGGGGGCATGGGCCCCAGCATTTT	CASSLVQGWGHGPQHF
TRBD1	TRBV18	TRBJ2-1	few	TGTGCCAGCTCACTGGGACAGGGCAATGAGCAGTTCTTC	CASSLGQGNEQFF
TRBD1	TRBV10-3	TRBJ1-2	once	TGTGCCATCAGTGAGTCTATGGACAGGGAGTATGGCTACACCTTC	CAISESMDREYGYTF
-	TRBV29-1	TRBJ1-2	-	TGCAGCGTTGGACCATCAGGGGTCTATGGCTACACCTTC	CSVGPSGVYGYTF
-	TRBV6-6	TRBJ1-1	-	TGTGCCAGCAGTCGCACTCGACTGACGGGAATCATGAACACTGAAGCTTTCTTT	CASSRTRLTGIMNTEAFF
-	TRBV27	TRBJ2-2	-	TGTGCCAGCACCAAACAGGGAATCACCGGGGAGCTGTTTTTT	CASTKQGITGELFF
-	TRBV7-6	TRBJ1-1	few	TGTGCCAGCAGCTTAGCAGGGAGCGAAGAAGCTTTCTTT	CASSLAGSEEAFF
-	TRBV6-5	TRBJ2-7	-	TGTGCCAGCAATCAGGTACGATACGAGCAGTACTTC	CASNQVRYEQYF
TRBD2	TRBV5-4	TRBJ2-2	-	TGTGCCAGCAGCTTGAATCCGGGACTAGATCCCGGGGAGCTGTTTTTT	CASSLNPGLDPGELFF
-	TRBV5-1	TRBJ1-2	-	TGCGCCAGCAGCTTGGAGGTAGCCGTATATGGCTACACCTTC	CASSLEVAVYGYTF
-	TRBV5-1	TRBJ1-1	once	TGCGCCAGCAGCACCGCTACCGACAGGACTAACACTGAAGCTTTCTTT	CASSTATDRTNTEAFF
TRBD1	TRBV6-5	TRBJ2-7	once	TGTGCCAGCAGGACAGGACAGGGGTCCTACGAGCAGTACTTC	CASRTGQGSYEQYF
-	TRBV5-1	TRBJ1-3	many	TGCGCCAGCAGCTTCGGCAAGGGGTTGGGTGGAAACACCATATATTTT	CASSFGKGLGGNTIYF